This T cell receptor beta chain was captured by sequencing in a study of beta chain features in type 1 diabetes (dated by TCRdb to the late 2010s). For the wider study: Mean age, gender distribution, total cell number and subset yield were not different between patients and healthy donors. A total of about 110,000,000 sorted cells were examined across all samples, and a strong correlation was observed between cell number per subset and RNA yield. In the study, TCRB repertoires of sorted circulating CD4+ T cell subsets from recently diagnosed type 1 diabetes patients were compared with those of matched healthy donors. Regulatory and stem cell-like memory subsets were obtained from only 8 patients and roughly eight healthy donors, while naive and central memory subsets were obtained from all 30 or so donors. Paper-wide results and their limitations: Type 1 diabetes patients showed a moderate but significant shortening of TCRB CDR3 length in all four CD4+ subsets. The naive, central memory and regulatory TCRB repertoires appeared to resemble one another more closely among patients than among healthy donors. Because cDNA was sequenced instead of genomic DNA, activated cells with high expression could be over-represented, although the groups did not differ in activation or CD3 levels. Because the HLA sub-analyses included only small numbers of individuals, any influence of HLA type on TCRB rearrangement was left unresolved. At VDJ recombination sites, type 1 diabetes patients had fewer insertions and more deleted nucleotides, which implies abnormalities in thymic rearrangement. Shorter templates might be favored by PCR, yet because patient and control samples were amplified and corrected together, any such skew would affect both groups equally.

The entire amount of isolated RNA was reverse transcribed using the High Capacity cDNA Reverse Transcription Kit, so the sequenced TCRB transcripts were expressed ones. Naive, central memory and regulatory T cell samples underwent deep immunoSEQ sequencing, averaging around 4 million total reads per sample. After sorted cells were lysed in RLT buffer, RNA was extracted with DNase-treated RNeasy Micro or Mini kits, with the choice depending on cell number. To prevent cross-contamination, every cell subset was processed on its own, while patient and healthy donor samples were processed together. Using the immunoSEQ multiplex PCR, TCRB sequences were amplified from cDNA into 87-bp fragments spanning the CDR3 region. Sequencing of the amplicons was done on the Illumina HiSeq platform. The original methods were these. Synthetic template baselines were used to correct PCR bias computationally, reads within Hamming distance 2 were collapsed, and singletons that could not be merged were discarded. Reads were aligned against IMGT so that V, D and J genes, CDR3 length and insertions or deletions at six rearrangement sites could be assigned. Within each subset, clonotype counts were normalized to sorted cell number, and only after that were true diversity and Gini coefficients computed with the tcR R package. The overlap coefficient, calculated on TCRB nucleotide sequences, was used to quantify repertoire sharing. In its TCRdb copy, this immuneACCESS table keeps in-frame sequences only and misses some clones. Where compared with another copy, unresolved V genes explain less than half of these, and the others have no known cause. V and J calls plus clone size are reproduced from that table; the DNA served to infer D and trimming. The sample includes 300,000 to 350,000 clones, with less than 9.5% observed a single time. The ten top clones hold around 0.44% of the sample.

With respect to this clone: It has no known antigen specificity. No qualities accompany the bases; no much larger clone lies one base away.

CDR1 and CDR2 are drawn from the germline V gene: MNHEY, SVGAGI. The CDR3, from cysteine to phenylalanine, totals 14 residues. Only CDR3 DNA remains: 42 bases, in frame from the first base. V was cut back by 5 bases and J by 4 bases, leaving a gap of 12 bases between them. Each donor gave one peripheral blood draw, approximately 110 mL on average, collected into heparinised tubes. Using a panel that included CD45RO, CCR7, CD25, CD127, CD95 and CD27, naive, central memory, regulatory and stem cell-like memory CD4+ T cells were sorted on a BD FACSAria II. A purity above 98% was achieved for all sorted populations. PBMCs were separated immediately by Lymphoprep density gradient centrifugation and were stained directly, without being cultured. So that batch effects would be minimized, each experiment stained and sorted samples in pairs, pairing one healthy donor with one patient.

This TCR was recovered from a young woman in good health. The sample was central memory CD4+ T cells from blood. The chain links TRBV6-5 with TRBJ2-1, with TRBD1 tentatively as D gene (6 bases match). The CDR3 reads as follows: CASSAGGQYNEQFF. The DNA is as follows: TGTGCCAGCAGTGCTGGCGGACAGTACAATGAGCAGTTCTTC.